This TCR beta chain is drawn from a study of shared clonotypes between healthy human individuals. At the level of the study: Participating donors consisted of two women and a few men aged 18 to 49. Plates per donor: three CD4 naive, three CD4 memory, two CD8 naive, one CD8 memory. Regarding the study as a whole: Sharing across four donors was seen in 4% to 5% of naive CD4 clonotypes.

DNA at about 200 ng, some 31,000 T cell genomes, went into sorted-subset replicate PCRs. Clones were read by immunoSEQ multiplex PCR, and TCRdb kept only the in-frame ones, dropping some. The sample records 950,000 to 1,100,000 clones, approximately 70% being singletons. As concerns this clone: Its antigen remains unknown.

V lost 1 base to trimming and J lost 3 bases, with 12 bases between them. Germline CDR1 is SQVTM and CDR2 is ANQGSEA. The CDR3 contains 14 residues. This chain links TRBV29-1 with TRBJ1-1, with D maybe TRBD1 (5 bases). This TCR was sampled from a man in his late teens or twenties in good health. The sequenced sample consisted of memory CD4+ T cells sorted from blood. Subset indicated: CD45RA-negative fraction. Here the CDR3 DNA reads TGCAGCGTTGAAGTAGCGGGGCTGTACACTGAAGCTTTCTTT. It codes for CSVEVAGLYTEAFF.